A selection of T cell receptor beta chains follows, all from one sample in a study of blood T cells in healthy people across ages. Using its own MiXCR run on the 5' RACE reads, TCRdb lists one record per CDR3 protein. The sample lists 1,800,000 or so distinct CDR3 sequences, about two fifths occurring once. Sequencing was performed on blood. These receptors all come from a human donor in good health. CDR3s include the opening cysteine and the closing phenylalanine or tryptophan. D genes are given only for firm matches. For some rows the clone size is stated as once, few or many, or as a class when expanded; others skip it.

.	TRBJ1-5	.	13	TRBV12-3/TRBV12-4	TGTGCCAGCAGTCGGGACCACAATCAGCCCCAGCATTTT	CASSRDHNQPQHF
.	TRBJ1-2	many	13	TRBV28	TGTGCCAGCAGTTTAGAGACTAACTATGGCTACACCTTC	CASSLETNYGYTF
TRBD1	TRBJ1-1	.	15	TRBV7-2	TGTGCCAGCAGCTTAGGGGGACAGGTCTGGACTGAAGCTTTCTTT	CASSLGGQVWTEAFF
.	TRBJ1-1	.	11	TRBV20-1	TGCAGTGCTAGCCATCTGACTGAAGCTTTCTTT	CSASHLTEAFF
.	TRBJ1-6	.	13	TRBV7-2	TGTGCCAGCAGCTTAGGACTCTATTCACCCCTCCACTTT	CASSLGLYSPLHF
TRBD2	TRBJ2-5	.	15	TRBV20-1	TGCAGTGCCCTAAGTCCGGGACTAGCGGGGGAGACCCAGTACTTC	CSALSPGLAGETQYF
.	TRBJ2-7	.	12	TRBV7-2	TGTGCCAGCAGCGCGAAGCCCTACGAGCAGTACTTC	CASSAKPYEQYF
TRBD1	TRBJ1-2	many	13	TRBV29-1	TGCAGCGTTGCAGGGGGCGATGGCTATGGCTACACCTTC	CSVAGGDGYGYTF
.	TRBJ2-7	.	15	TRBV12-3/TRBV12-4	TGTGCCAGCAGGGTTGATAAGGGTCTAGCCTACGAGCAGTACTTC	CASRVDKGLAYEQYF
TRBD2	TRBJ2-1	.	15	TRBV11-2	TGTGCCAGCAGCCCTATGAAGGGAGGGTACAATGAGCAGTTCTTC	CASSPMKGGYNEQFF
TRBD2	TRBJ2-7	.	17	TRBV7-8	TGTGCCAGCAGCTTGTGGATAGCGGGGGGGAAGGAGTACGAGCAGTACTTC	CASSLWIAGGKEYEQYF
TRBD2	TRBJ2-5	.	15	TRBV10-3	TGTGCCATCAGTAAAGCGGGGGGTCCCCAAGAGACCCAGTACTTC	CAISKAGGPQETQYF
.	TRBJ1-2	.	12	TRBV6-5	TGTCCCAGCAGTTGGTCCGGGGATGGCTACACCTTC	CPSSWSGDGYTF
TRBD2	TRBJ2-1	many	15	TRBV5-1	TGTGCCAGCAGCCCGGGACTAGCGGGCTCTAATGAGCAGTTCTTC	CASSPGLAGSNEQFF
.	TRBJ1-2	once	14	TRBV5-5	TGTGCCAGCAGCTTCGTCGCGGGGGACTATGGCTACACCTTC	CASSFVAGDYGYTF
.	TRBJ1-5	.	13	TRBV12-3/TRBV12-4	TGTGCCAGCACCTCGAGTTCCAATCAGCCCCAGCATTTT	CASTSSSNQPQHF
.	TRBJ2-7	few	18	TRBV28	TGTGCCAGCAGCGGGAGAGGGGGCCCAAAAAAAAACTCCTACGAGCAGTACTTC	CASSGRGGPKKNSYEQYF
.	TRBJ2-3	few	14	TRBV6-5	TGTGCCAGCAGCCCATCATCCGGCACAGATACGCAGTATTTT	CASSPSSGTDTQYF
.	TRBJ2-1	.	12	TRBV4-2	TGTGCCAGCAGCCAAACCCACAATGAGCAGTTCTTC	CASSQTHNEQFF
.	TRBJ2-7	.	13	TRBV6-2/TRBV6-3	TGTGCCAGCAGTCCCCTCCCGGCCTACGAGCAGTACTTC	CASSPLPAYEQYF
.	TRBJ2-3	.	15	TRBV20-1	TGCAGTGCCAGAGCGCCGGGGGAGAGCACAGATACGCAGTATTTT	CSARAPGESTDTQYF
TRBD1	TRBJ1-4	few	15	TRBV20-1	TGCAGTGCTAGAGAGGAGGGGGCGCTTAGGGAAAAACTGTTTTTT	CSAREEGALREKLFF
TRBD2	TRBJ2-7	few	13	TRBV7-9	TGTGCCAGCAGCTCCCCCGGGACTAGCGAGCAGTACTTC	CASSSPGTSEQYF